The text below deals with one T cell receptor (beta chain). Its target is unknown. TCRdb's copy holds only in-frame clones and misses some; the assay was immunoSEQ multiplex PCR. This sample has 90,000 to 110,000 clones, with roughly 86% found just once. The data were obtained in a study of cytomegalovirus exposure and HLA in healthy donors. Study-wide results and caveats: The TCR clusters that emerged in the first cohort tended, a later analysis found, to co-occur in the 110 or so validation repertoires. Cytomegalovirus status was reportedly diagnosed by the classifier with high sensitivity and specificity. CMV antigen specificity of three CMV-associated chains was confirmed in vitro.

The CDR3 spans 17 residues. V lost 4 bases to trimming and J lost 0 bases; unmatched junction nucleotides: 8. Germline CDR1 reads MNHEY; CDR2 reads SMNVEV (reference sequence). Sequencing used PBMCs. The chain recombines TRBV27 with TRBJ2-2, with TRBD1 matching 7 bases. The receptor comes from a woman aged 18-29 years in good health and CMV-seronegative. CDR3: CASSSTGWNANTGELFF. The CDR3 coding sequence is TGTGCCAGCAGTTCGACAGGGTGGAATGCGAACACCGGGGAGCTGTTTTTT.